This note documents a single T cell receptor beta chain sequence. Sequencing was performed with immunoSEQ multiplex PCR; in TCRdb, only in-frame clones are kept and a portion is missing. In the table there are over 200,000 clones, 87% of which are singletons. The sample comes from a study of blood T cell repertoires in COVID-19. V was cut by 5 bases and J by 0 bases, with 14 bases left in between. Germline V gives CDR1 SGHTA, CDR2 FQGNSA. The CDR3 contains 15 residues. The sample consisted of PBMCs or T cells enriched from blood (not recorded which). The rearrangement joins TRBV7-2 to TRBJ2-7, with D unresolved. This sequence originates from a man younger than 40 who had recovered from COVID-19. The CDR3 loop reads CASSPRLSPSYEQYF. The CDR3 DNA follows: TGTGCCAGCAGCCCCCGACTTTCGCCCTCCTACGAGCAGTACTTC. Using reference TRBV7-2 and TRBJ2-7 for the parts outside the CDR3, the full variable domain is GAGVSQSPSNKVTEKGKDVELRCDPISGHTALYWYRQSLGQGLEFLIYFQGNSAPDKSGLPSDRFSAERTGGSVSTLTIQRTQQEDSAVYLCASSPRLSPSYEQYFGPGTRLTVT.